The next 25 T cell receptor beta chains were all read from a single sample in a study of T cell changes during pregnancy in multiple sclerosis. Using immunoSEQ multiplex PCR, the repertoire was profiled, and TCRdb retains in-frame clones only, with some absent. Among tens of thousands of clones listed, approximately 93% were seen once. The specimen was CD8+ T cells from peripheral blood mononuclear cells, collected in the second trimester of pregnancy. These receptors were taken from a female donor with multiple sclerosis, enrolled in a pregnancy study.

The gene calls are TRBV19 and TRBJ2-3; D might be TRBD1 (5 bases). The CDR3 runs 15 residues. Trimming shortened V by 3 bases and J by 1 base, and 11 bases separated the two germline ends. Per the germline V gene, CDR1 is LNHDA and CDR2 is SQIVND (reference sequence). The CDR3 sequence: CASSMWGEGTDTQYF. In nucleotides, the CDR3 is TGTGCCAGTAGTATGTGGGGCGAGGGCACAGATACGCAGTATTTT.

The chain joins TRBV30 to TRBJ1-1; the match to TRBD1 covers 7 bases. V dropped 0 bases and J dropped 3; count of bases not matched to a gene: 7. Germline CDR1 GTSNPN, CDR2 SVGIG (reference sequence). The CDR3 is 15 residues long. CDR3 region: CAWSVVQGRDTEAFF. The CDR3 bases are TGTGCCTGGAGTGTGGTACAGGGGCGAGACACTGAAGCTTTCTTT. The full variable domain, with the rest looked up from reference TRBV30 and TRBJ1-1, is SQTIHQWPATLVQPVGSPLSLECTVEGTSNPNLYWYRQAAGRGLQLLFYSVGIGQISSEVPQNLSASRPQDRQFILSSKKLLLSDSGFYLCAWSVVQGRDTEAFFGQGTRLTVV.

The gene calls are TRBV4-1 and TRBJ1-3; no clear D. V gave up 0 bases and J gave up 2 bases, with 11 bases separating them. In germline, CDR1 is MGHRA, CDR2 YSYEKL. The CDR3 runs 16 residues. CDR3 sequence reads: CASSQERLQTGNTIYF. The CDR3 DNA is TGCGCCAGCAGCCAAGAGAGGCTCCAAACTGGAAACACCATATATTTT.

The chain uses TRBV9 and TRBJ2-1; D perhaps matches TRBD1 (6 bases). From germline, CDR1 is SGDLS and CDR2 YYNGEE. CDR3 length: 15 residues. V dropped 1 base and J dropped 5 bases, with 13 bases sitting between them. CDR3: CASSVQGLPNNEQFF. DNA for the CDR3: TGTGCCAGCAGCGTACAGGGGCTCCCTAACAATGAGCAGTTCTTC. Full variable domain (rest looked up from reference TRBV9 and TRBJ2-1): DSGVTQTPKHLITATGQRVTLRCSPRSGDLSVYWYQQSLDQGLQFLIQYYNGEERAKGNILERFSAQQFPDLHSELNLSSLELGDSALYFCASSVQGLPNNEQFFGPGTRLTVL.

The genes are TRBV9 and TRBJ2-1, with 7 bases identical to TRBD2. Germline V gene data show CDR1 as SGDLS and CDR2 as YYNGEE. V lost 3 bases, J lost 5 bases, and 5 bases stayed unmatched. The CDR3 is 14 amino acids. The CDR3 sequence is CASSAGGPNNEQFF. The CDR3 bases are TGTGCCAGCAGCGCGGGAGGCCCTAACAATGAGCAGTTCTTC. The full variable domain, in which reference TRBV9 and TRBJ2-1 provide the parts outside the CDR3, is DSGVTQTPKHLITATGQRVTLRCSPRSGDLSVYWYQQSLDQGLQFLIQYYNGEERAKGNILERFSAQQFPDLHSELNLSSLELGDSALYFCASSAGGPNNEQFFGPGTRLTVL.

CDR3 DNA: TGTGCCAGCGACAGTGCCAGCGGGGAGCTGTTTTTT. This translates into CASDSASGELFF. The chain combines TRBV6-1 with TRBJ2-2; the D gene is possibly TRBD1 (5 bases). Germline lookup yields CDR1 MNHNS and CDR2 SASEGT. The CDR3 has 12 residues. V was pared by 8 bases and J by 7 bases, with 11 bases between.

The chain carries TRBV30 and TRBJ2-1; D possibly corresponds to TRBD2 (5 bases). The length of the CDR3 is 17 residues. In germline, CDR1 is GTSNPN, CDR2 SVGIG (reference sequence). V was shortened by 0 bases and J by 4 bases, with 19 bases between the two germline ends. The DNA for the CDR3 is TGTGCCTGGAGTGTACCAGCAGGAGGACTGCAATACAATGAGCAGTTCTTC. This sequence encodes CAWSVPAGGLQYNEQFF.

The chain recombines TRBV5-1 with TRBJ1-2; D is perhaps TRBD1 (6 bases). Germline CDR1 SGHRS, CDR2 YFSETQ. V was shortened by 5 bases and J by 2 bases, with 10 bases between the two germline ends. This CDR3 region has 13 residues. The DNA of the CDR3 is TGCGCCAGCAGGGAAACAGGGAACTATGGCTACACCTTC. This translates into CASRETGNYGYTF.

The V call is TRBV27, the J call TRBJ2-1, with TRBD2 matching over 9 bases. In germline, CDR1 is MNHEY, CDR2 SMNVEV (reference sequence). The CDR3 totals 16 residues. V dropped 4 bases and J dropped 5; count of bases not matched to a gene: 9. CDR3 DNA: TGTGCCAGCAGTTCACCCTGGACTAGCGCCAACAATGAGCAGTTCTTC. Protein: CASSSPWTSANNEQFF.

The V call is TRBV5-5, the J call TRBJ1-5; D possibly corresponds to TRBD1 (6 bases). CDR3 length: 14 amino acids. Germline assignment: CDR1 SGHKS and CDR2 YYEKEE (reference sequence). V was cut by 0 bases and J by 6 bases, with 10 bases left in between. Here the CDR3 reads CASSLEGGGQPQHF. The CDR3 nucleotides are TGTGCCAGCAGCTTGGAGGGAGGGGGTCAGCCCCAGCATTTT.

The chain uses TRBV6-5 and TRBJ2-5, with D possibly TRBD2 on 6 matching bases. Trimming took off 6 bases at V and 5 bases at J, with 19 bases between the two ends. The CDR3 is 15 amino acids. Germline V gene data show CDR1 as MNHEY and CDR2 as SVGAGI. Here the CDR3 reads CASSPGTPRKETQYF. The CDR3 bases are TGTGCCAGCAGCCCCGGGACTCCCCGGAAGGAGACCCAGTACTTC.

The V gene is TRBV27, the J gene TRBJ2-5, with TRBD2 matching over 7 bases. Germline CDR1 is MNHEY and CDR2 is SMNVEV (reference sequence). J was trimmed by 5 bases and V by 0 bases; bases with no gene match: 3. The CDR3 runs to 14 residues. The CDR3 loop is CASSLSKGGETQYF. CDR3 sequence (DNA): TGTGCCAGCAGTTTATCGAAGGGAGGGGAGACCCAGTACTTC.

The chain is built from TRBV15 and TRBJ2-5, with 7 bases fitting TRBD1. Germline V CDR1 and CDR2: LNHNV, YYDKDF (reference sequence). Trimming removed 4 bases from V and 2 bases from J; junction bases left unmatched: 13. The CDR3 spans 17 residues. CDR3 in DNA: TGTGCCACCAGCACCCTGAGCCGCGACAGGGTACAAGAGACCCAGTACTTC. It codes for CATSTLSRDRVQETQYF.

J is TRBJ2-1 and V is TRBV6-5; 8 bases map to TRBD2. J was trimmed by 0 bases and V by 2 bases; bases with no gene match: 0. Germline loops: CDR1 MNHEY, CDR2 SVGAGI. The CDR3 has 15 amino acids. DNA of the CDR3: TGTGCCAGCAGTTACACTAGCGGCTCCTACAATGAGCAGTTCTTC. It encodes CASSYTSGSYNEQFF.

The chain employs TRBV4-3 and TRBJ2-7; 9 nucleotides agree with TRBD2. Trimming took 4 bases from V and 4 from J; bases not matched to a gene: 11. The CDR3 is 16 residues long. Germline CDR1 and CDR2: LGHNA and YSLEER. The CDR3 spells CASSPRGLAGNYEQYF. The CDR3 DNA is TGCGCCAGCAGCCCCCGGGGGCTAGCGGGAAATTACGAGCAGTACTTC.

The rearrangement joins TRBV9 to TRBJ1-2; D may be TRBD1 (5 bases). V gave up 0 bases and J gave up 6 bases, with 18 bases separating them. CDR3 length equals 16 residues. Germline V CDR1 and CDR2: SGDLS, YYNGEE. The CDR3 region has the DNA TGTGCCAGCAGCGTAGCTACGGGCAGGGAGGAAGATGGCTACACCTTC. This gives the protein CASSVATGREEDGYTF.

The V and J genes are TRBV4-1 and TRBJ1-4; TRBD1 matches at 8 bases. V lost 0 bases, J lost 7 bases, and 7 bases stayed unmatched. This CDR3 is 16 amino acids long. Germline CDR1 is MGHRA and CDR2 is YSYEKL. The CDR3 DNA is TGCGCCAGCAGCCAAGATTCGCAGGGGGCGCGTGAAAAACTGTTTTTT. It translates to CASSQDSQGAREKLFF.

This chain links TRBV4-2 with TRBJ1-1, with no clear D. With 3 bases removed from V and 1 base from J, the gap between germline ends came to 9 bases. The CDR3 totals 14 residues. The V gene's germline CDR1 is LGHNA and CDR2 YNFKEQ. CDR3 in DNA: TGTGCCAGCAGCCACCCCGGGGAGAACACTGAAGCTTTCTTT. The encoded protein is CASSHPGENTEAFF.

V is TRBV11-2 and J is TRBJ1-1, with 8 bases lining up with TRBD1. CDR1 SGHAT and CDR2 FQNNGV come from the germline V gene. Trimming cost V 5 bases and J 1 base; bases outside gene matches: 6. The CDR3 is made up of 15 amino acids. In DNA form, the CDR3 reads TGTGCCAGCAGCCAAGATGGGACAGGGAACACTGAAGCTTTCTTT. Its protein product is CASSQDGTGNTEAFF.

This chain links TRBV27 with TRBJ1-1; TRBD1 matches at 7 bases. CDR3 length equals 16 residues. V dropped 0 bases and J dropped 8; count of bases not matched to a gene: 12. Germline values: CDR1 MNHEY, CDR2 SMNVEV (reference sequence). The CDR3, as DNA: TGTGCCAGCAGTTTATCCCCTACTACAGGGGTCAGAGAAGCTTTCTTT. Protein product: CASSLSPTTGVREAFF.

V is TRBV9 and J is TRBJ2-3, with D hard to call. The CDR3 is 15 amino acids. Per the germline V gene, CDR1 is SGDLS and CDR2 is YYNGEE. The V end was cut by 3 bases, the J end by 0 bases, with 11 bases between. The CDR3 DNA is TGTGCCAGCAGCGCTGGAGCGTCTAGCACAGATACGCAGTATTTT. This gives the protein CASSAGASSTDTQYF.

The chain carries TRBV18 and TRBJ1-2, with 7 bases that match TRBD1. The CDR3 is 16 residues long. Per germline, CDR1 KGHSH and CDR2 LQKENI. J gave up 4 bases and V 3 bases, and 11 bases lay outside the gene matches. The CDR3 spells CASSPSAGGSAYGYTF. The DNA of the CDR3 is TGTGCCAGCTCACCGAGCGCAGGGGGTTCCGCCTATGGCTACACCTTC.

The CDR3 reads CASSPHGRTYEQYF. The CDR3 DNA sequence: TGTGCCAGCAGCCCTCACGGGAGAACGTACGAGCAGTACTTC. This chain uses TRBV5-5 with TRBJ2-7; D possibly corresponds to TRBD2 (6 bases). The CDR3 spans 14 residues. The V end was cut by 4 bases, the J end by 4 bases, with 15 bases between. In germline, CDR1 is SGHKS, CDR2 YYEKEE (reference sequence). Variable domain in full (rest from reference TRBV5-5 and TRBJ2-7): DAGVTQSPTHLIKTRGQQVTLRCSPISGHKSVSWYQQVLGQGPQFIFQYYEKEERGRGNFPDRFSARQFPNYSSELNVNALLLGDSALYLCASSPHGRTYEQYFGPGTRLTVT.

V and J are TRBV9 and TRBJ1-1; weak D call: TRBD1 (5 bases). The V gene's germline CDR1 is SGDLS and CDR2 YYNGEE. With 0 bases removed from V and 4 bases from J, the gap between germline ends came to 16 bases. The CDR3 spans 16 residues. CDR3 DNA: TGTGCCAGCAGCGTAGGGAGGGGAGTAGTTGGCACTGAAGCTTTCTTT. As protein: CASSVGRGVVGTEAFF.

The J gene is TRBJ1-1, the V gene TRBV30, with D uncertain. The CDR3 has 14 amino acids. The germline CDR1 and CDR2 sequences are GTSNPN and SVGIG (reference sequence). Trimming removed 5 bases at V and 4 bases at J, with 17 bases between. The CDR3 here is CAWRGVGAGTEAFF. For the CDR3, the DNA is TGTGCCTGGCGGGGAGTGGGCGCCGGCACTGAAGCTTTCTTT.